This is a list of T cell receptor beta chains from one sample in a study of cytomegalovirus exposure and HLA in healthy donors. The assay was immunoSEQ multiplex PCR, and TCRdb's table has in-frame clones only and misses some. The table for this sample gives more than 90,000 clones. The sequenced sample was PBMCs. Source of these receptors: a man in his thirties or forties in good health and CMV-seronegative. The CDR3 runs from the conserved cysteine through the conserved F or W. D genes are given only for firm matches.

J gene: TRBJ2-7
D gene: NA
V gene: TRBV11-3
CDR3 protein: CASSGGSSYEQYF

J gene: TRBJ2-5
D gene: TRBD2
V gene: TRBV11-2
CDR3 protein: CASRNGLAGEETQYF

J gene: TRBJ2-3
D gene: NA
V gene: TRBV6-1
CDR3 protein: CASHVKVTYQDTQYF

J gene: TRBJ2-1
D gene: NA
V gene: TRBV10-3
CDR3 protein: CAISESQVRQGGNEQFF

J gene: TRBJ2-3
D gene: NA
V gene: TRBV27
CDR3 protein: CASSGGGTDTQYF

J gene: TRBJ1-2
D gene: NA
V gene: TRBV29-1
CDR3 protein: CSVRQDIFGYTF

J gene: TRBJ2-2
D gene: NA
V gene: TRBV14
CDR3 protein: CASSQEVWAGLTTGELFF

J gene: TRBJ2-7
D gene: TRBD2
V gene: TRBV7-3
CDR3 protein: CASSLHGGAEEQYF

J gene: TRBJ2-5
D gene: NA
V gene: TRBV5-1
CDR3 protein: CASSLGTGKETQYF

J gene: TRBJ1-2
D gene: NA
V gene: TRBV5-1
CDR3 protein: CASSLEQGPLVIGYTF

J gene: TRBJ1-3
D gene: TRBD1
V gene: TRBV29-1
CDR3 protein: CSVGGTAFGNTIYF

J gene: TRBJ2-5
D gene: NA
V gene: TRBV5-4
CDR3 protein: CASSAGQYQETQYF

J gene: TRBJ2-1
D gene: TRBD1
V gene: TRBV13
CDR3 protein: CASSLGQGNEQFF

J gene: TRBJ1-6
D gene: NA
V gene: TRBV6-6
CDR3 protein: CASSYQGRNNSPLHF

J gene: TRBJ1-1
D gene: NA
V gene: TRBV27
CDR3 protein: CASSFSQGNTEAFF

J gene: TRBJ1-1
D gene: NA
V gene: TRBV10-2
CDR3 protein: CASHDMNTEAFF

J gene: TRBJ2-1
D gene: TRBD2
V gene: TRBV19
CDR3 protein: CASSSVTSGGSSYNEQFF

J gene: TRBJ1-2
D gene: TRBD1
V gene: TRBV28
CDR3 protein: CASRQGSNYGYTF

J gene: TRBJ1-2
D gene: TRBD1
V gene: TRBV7-8
CDR3 protein: CASSLGQGTGPSGYGYTF

J gene: TRBJ1-1
D gene: NA
V gene: TRBV6-5
CDR3 protein: CASSRGTEAFF

J gene: TRBJ2-7
D gene: NA
V gene: TRBV5-4
CDR3 protein: CASSSTIAGEQYF

J gene: TRBJ1-6
D gene: TRBD1
V gene: TRBV11-2
CDR3 protein: CASSLTGGVSYNSPLHF

J gene: NA
D gene: NA
V gene: TRBV15
CDR3 protein: CATTTDRRAPYEQYF

J gene: TRBJ1-2
D gene: TRBD1
V gene: TRBV2
CDR3 protein: CARRDRGREAPYGYTF

J gene: TRBJ2-2
D gene: TRBD1
V gene: TRBV29-1
CDR3 protein: CSVGRGTGWVSTGELFF

J gene: TRBJ1-1
D gene: NA
V gene: TRBV6-1
CDR3 protein: CASSERGMNTEAFF

J gene: NA
D gene: NA
V gene: TRBV6-1
CDR3 protein: CASSEDQGNSYEQYF

J gene: TRBJ1-2
D gene: NA
V gene: TRBV2
CDR3 protein: CASSERVTINYGYTF

J gene: TRBJ2-5
D gene: TRBD2
V gene: TRBV5-1
CDR3 protein: CASSLGGTSRETQYF

J gene: TRBJ2-5
D gene: TRBD2
V gene: TRBV5-1
CDR3 protein: CASSAQTSGQETQYF

J gene: TRBJ2-1
D gene: NA
V gene: TRBV19
CDR3 protein: CASSISGTYNEQFF

J gene: TRBJ1-2
D gene: NA
V gene: TRBV19
CDR3 protein: CASSVQGVSGYTF

J gene: TRBJ2-3
D gene: TRBD1
V gene: TRBV5-6
CDR3 protein: CASGTGGKWNTQYF

J gene: TRBJ1-3
D gene: NA
V gene: TRBV13
CDR3 protein: CASSLGSENTIYF

J gene: TRBJ1-5
D gene: NA
V gene: TRBV27
CDR3 protein: CASSLGRGWGQPQHF

J gene: TRBJ1-1
D gene: NA
V gene: TRBV19
CDR3 protein: CASTVGASYTEAFF

J gene: TRBJ2-5
D gene: TRBD1
V gene: TRBV7-2
CDR3 protein: CASSSYRGNQETQYF

J gene: TRBJ1-2
D gene: TRBD1
V gene: TRBV15
CDR3 protein: CATSRVFTGQLYGYTF

J gene: TRBJ2-5
D gene: TRBD2
V gene: TRBV4-1
CDR3 protein: CASSQGPLGSGGVGTQYF

J gene: TRBJ1-1
D gene: TRBD1
V gene: TRBV5-1
CDR3 protein: CASSRQGDTEAFF